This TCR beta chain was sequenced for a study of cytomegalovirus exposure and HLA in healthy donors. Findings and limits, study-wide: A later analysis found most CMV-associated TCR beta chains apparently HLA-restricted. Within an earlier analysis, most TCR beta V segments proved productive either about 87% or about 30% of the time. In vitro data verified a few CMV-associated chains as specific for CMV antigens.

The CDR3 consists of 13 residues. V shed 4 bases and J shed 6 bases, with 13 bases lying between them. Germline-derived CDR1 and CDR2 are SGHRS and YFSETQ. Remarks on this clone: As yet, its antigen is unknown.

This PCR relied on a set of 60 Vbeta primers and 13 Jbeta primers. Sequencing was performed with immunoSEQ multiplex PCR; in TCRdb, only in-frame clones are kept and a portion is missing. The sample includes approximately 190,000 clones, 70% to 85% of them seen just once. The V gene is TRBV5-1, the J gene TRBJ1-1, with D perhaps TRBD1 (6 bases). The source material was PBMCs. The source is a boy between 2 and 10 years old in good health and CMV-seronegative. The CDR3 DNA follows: TGCGCCAGCAGCACCCAGGACAGATCTGAAGCTTTCTTT. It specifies CASSTQDRSEAFF.